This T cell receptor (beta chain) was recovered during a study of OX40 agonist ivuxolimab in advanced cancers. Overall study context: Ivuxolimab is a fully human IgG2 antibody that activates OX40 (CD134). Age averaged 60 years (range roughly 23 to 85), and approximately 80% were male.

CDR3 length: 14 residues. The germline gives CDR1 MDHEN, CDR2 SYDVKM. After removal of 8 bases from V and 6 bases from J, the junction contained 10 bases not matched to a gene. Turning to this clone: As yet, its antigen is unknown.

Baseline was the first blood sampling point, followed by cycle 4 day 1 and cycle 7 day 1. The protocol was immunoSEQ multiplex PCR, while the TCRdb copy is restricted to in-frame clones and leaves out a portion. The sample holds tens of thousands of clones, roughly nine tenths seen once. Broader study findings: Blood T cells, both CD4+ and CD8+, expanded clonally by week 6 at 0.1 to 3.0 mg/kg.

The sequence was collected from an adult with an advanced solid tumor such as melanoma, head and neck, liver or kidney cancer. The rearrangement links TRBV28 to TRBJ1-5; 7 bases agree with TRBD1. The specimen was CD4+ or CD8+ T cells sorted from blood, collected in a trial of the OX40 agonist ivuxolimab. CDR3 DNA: TGTGCCAGCGGCCTCCGGGCAGGGGGTCAGCCCCAGCATTTT. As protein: CASGLRAGGQPQHF. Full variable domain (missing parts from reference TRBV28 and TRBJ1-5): DVKVTQSSRYLVKRTGEKVFLECVQDMDHENMFWYRQDPGLGLRLIYFSYDVKMKEKGDIPEGYSVSREKKERFSLILESASTNQTSMYLCASGLRAGGQPQHFGDGTRLSIL.